This is a list of T cell receptor beta chains from one sample in a study of T cell repertoires in cytomegalovirus infection. Antigen specificity for these receptors is unknown. TCRdb reprocessed the reads with MiXCR, giving one entry per CDR3 protein. The top ten hold over 12% of the sample, which has about 890,000 distinct CDR3 sequences, around 30% seen once. This material consisted of cultured CD8+ T cells from PBMCs, taken from culture after CMV antigen stimulation. These receptors originate from a human donor in good health (CMV status not recorded). Some clones in this sample may be carry-over from other donors' samples. The CDR3 runs from the conserved cysteine through the conserved F or W. The order of the fields is J gene, clone size, V gene, D gene, CDR3 DNA, CDR3 protein. D genes are given only for firm matches. Size values are once, few and many counts, or a class for expanded clones, and some rows have none.

>TRBJ1-1|NA|TRBV5-1|TRBD1
TGCGCCAGCAGCTTGGGGACAGGGGCAAGGACTGAAGCTTTCTTT
CASSLGTGARTEAFF
>TRBJ2-2|NA|TRBV19|NA
TGTGCCAGTAGTATAGATGGGGTCGGTGGCAGGGGATCGAACACCGGGGAGCTGTTTTTT
CASSIDGVGGRGSNTGELFF
>TRBJ1-1|few|TRBV6-2/TRBV6-3|TRBD1
TGTGCCAGCAGTTACGGGACAGGGGTTACTGAAGCTTTCTTT
CASSYGTGVTEAFF
>TRBJ2-1|NA|TRBV11-1|NA
TGTGCCAGCAGCCTGTGGGGCCAGGGGGGGTCTAATGAGCAGTTCTTC
CASSLWGQGGSNEQFF
>TRBJ2-3|NA|TRBV7-7|NA
TGTGCTAGCAGCATTCGACCGGAAGATACGCAGTATTTT
CASSIRPEDTQYF
>TRBJ1-1|NA|TRBV20-1|NA
TGCAGTGCTAGAGGGGCAGGGCACACTGAAGCTTTCTTT
CSARGAGHTEAFF
>TRBJ2-3|few|TRBV12-3/TRBV12-4|NA
TGTGCCAGCAGTTTAAACGGAGATACGCAGTATTTT
CASSLNGDTQYF
>TRBJ1-6|many|TRBV7-6|NA
TGTGCCAGCAGCCCTCAGGAAGGGCCCTATAATTCACCCCTCCACTTT
CASSPQEGPYNSPLHF
>TRBJ1-2|few|TRBV14|NA
TGTGCCAGCAGCCAAGATCCGTGGGCAGGGCTCTATGGCTACACCTTC
CASSQDPWAGLYGYTF
>TRBJ2-7|few|TRBV11-2|TRBD1
TGTGCCAGCAGCCCGTGGACAGGGGATAATCCCTACGAGCAGTACTTC
CASSPWTGDNPYEQYF
>TRBJ2-1|NA|TRBV5-1|TRBD1
TGCGCCAGCAGCTCAGGGCAGGGGGTCTACAATGAGCAGTTCTTC
CASSSGQGVYNEQFF
>TRBJ2-5|NA|TRBV7-7|NA
TGTGCTAGCAGCTTAGAGGTGGGGCAGCCGCAAGAGACCCAGTACTTC
CASSLEVGQPQETQYF
>TRBJ2-1|few|TRBV28|TRBD2
TGTGCCAGCAGTTTTTACGGGGGGGCGGTCAATGAGCAGTTCTTC
CASSFYGGAVNEQFF
>TRBJ2-4|NA|TRBV20-1|TRBD1
TGCAGTGCTCGGAGGACAGGGGAAAATAAAGGCAAAAACATTCAGTACTTC
CSARRTGENKGKNIQYF
>TRBJ2-2|NA|TRBV29-1|TRBD1
TGCAGCGTTGGGCGACAGGGGTGGGGCACCGGGGAGCTGTTTTTT
CSVGRQGWGTGELFF
>TRBJ1-1|NA|TRBV7-9|NA
TGTGCCAGCAGCTTAAATAAAGTCGAAGCTTTCTTT
CASSLNKVEAFF
>TRBJ1-1|few|TRBV6-1|TRBD1
TGTGCCAGCAGTGAAGGACAGGGGTGGGGAACTGAAGCTTTCTTT
CASSEGQGWGTEAFF